These 7 T cell receptor beta chains were all obtained from the same sample, sequenced in a study of cytomegalovirus exposure and HLA in healthy donors. The repertoire was sequenced with immunoSEQ multiplex PCR; TCRdb's copy has only in-frame clones and lacks some. The sample contains about 160,000 clones, about 90% of which appear only once. The sample consisted of PBMCs. The receptors originated from a woman between 18 and 29 years old in good health and CMV-seropositive.

This clone was picked up one time. The chain carries TRBV29-1 and TRBJ2-3; 11 bases fit TRBD2. Trimming at V came to 8 bases and at J to 4 bases, leaving 5 bases not matched to a gene. The CDR3 has 13 residues. CDR1 is SQVTM, CDR2 ANQGSEA, per germline. CDR3: CSLSTSGADTQYF. CDR3 nucleotide sequence: TGCAGCTTGTCGACTAGCGGGGCAGATACGCAGTATTTT.

For this clone: Distinct nucleotide sequences in the sample also encode this CDR3. V and J are TRBV7-9 and TRBJ1-2, with TRBD1 identical over 9 bases. The V gene end was trimmed by 5 bases and the J gene end by 4 bases; junction bases not matched to a gene: 2. This CDR3 is built from 13 residues. Germline CDR1 and CDR2: SEHNR and FQNEAQ (reference sequence). The DNA for the CDR3 is TGTGCCAGCAGCCCGGGACAGGGCTATGGCTACACCTTC. This gives the protein CASSPGQGYGYTF.

The genes are TRBV6-5 and TRBJ1-3; D remains ambiguous. Deletions cut 8 bases from V and 1 base from J, with 15 bases between. This CDR3 has 15 residues. The germline CDR1 and CDR2 sequences are MNHEY and SVGAGI. CDR3 DNA sequence: TGTGCCAGCGGTCAGCAGGCCTTTTCTGGAAACACCATATATTTT. Translation gives CASGQQAFSGNTIYF.

V and J are TRBV29-1 and TRBJ1-2; TRBD1 matches 12 bases. Germline CDR1 and CDR2: SQVTM and ANQGSEA. The CDR3 has 13 amino acids. V dropped 5 bases and J dropped 8; count of bases not matched to a gene: 6. CDR3 protein: CSVTGQGARGYTF. The CDR3 coding sequence is TGCAGCGTTACGGGACAGGGGGCGCGGGGCTACACCTTC.

This chain connects TRBV30 to TRBJ1-6; maybe TRBD1 (6 bases). The germline V gene encodes CDR1 GTSNPN and CDR2 SVGIG (reference sequence). CDR3 length: 13 amino acids. Trimming took off 2 bases at V and 8 bases at J, with 10 bases between the two ends. CDR3 protein: CAWSRAGDSPLHF. The CDR3 nucleotides read TGTGCCTGGAGTAGGGCAGGGGATTCACCCCTCCACTTT. The variable domain in full, with the rest retrieved from reference TRBV30 and TRBJ1-6, is SQTIHQWPATLVQPVGSPLSLECTVEGTSNPNLYWYRQAAGRGLQLLFYSVGIGQISSEVPQNLSASRPQDRQFILSSKKLLLSDSGFYLCAWSRAGDSPLHFGNGTRLTVT.

The rearrangement uses TRBV15 and TRBJ2-3, with 8 bases fitting TRBD2. V was clipped by 5 bases and J by 1 base; unmatched bases: 5. The CDR3 sequence is 15 residues long. The germline V gene encodes CDR1 LNHNV and CDR2 YYDKDF (reference sequence). As DNA, the CDR3 is TGTGCCACCAGCCGGGGGGGCCATGGCACAGATACGCAGTATTTT. This encodes CATSRGGHGTDTQYF.

V is TRBV5-1 and J is TRBJ2-5; D not resolved. CDR1 is SGHRS, CDR2 YFSETQ, per germline. Trimming stripped 6 bases from V and 3 bases from J, with 9 bases between. CDR3 length: 12 residues. The DNA of the CDR3 is TGCGCCAGCACCCCAGGTGAAGAGACCCAGTACTTC. This encodes CASTPGEETQYF.